This T cell receptor (beta chain) was captured by sequencing in a study of cytomegalovirus exposure and HLA in healthy donors. The CDR3 extends over 14 amino acids. Germline CDR1 SGHNT, CDR2 YYREEE (reference sequence). Trimming shortened V by 1 base and J by 2 bases, and 9 bases separated the two germline ends. Use of 60 Vbeta and 13 Jbeta primers characterized the PCR. Produced via immunoSEQ multiplex PCR; TCRdb's table is partial and in-frame only. The sample has tens of thousands of clones, under 80% seen once; the top ten hold more than 1.3%. The specimen sequenced was PBMCs. The chain recombines TRBV5-4 with TRBJ1-2; a possible D gene is TRBD1 (6 bases). The source of this sequence is a male donor in good health and CMV-seronegative. The CDR3 coding sequence is TGTGCCAGCAGCTTGCCCACAGGGAACTATGGCTACACCTTC. As protein: CASSLPTGNYGYTF.